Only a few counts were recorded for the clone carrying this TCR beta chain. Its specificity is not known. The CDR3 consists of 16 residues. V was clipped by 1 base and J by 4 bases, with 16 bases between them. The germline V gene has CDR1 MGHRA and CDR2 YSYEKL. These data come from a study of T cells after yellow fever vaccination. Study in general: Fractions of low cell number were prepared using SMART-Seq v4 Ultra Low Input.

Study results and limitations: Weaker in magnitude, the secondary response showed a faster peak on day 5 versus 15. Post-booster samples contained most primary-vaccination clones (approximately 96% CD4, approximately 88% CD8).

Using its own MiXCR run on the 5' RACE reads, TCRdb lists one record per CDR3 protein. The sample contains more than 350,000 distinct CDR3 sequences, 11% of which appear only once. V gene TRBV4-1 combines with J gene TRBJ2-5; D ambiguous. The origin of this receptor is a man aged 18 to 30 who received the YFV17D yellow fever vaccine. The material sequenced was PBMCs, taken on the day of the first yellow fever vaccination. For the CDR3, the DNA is TGCGCCAGCAGCCAAGCGGCCAGCAGCCGTCCAGAGACCCAGTACTTC. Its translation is CASSQAASSRPETQYF.